This T cell receptor beta chain was retrieved from a study of blood T cell repertoires in COVID-19. The repertoire was sequenced with immunoSEQ multiplex PCR; TCRdb's copy has only in-frame clones and lacks some. The table has approximately 150,000 clones, roughly 78% seen once. CDR1 is SGHNT and CDR2 is YENEEA in the germline V gene. V dropped 3 bases and J dropped 3 bases, with 11 bases sitting between them. CDR3 size: 14 residues. Material for sequencing was PBMCs or T cells enriched from blood (not recorded which). V is TRBV11-3 and J is TRBJ2-5; D is possibly TRBD1 (7 bases). The TCR sequence derives from a woman in her 70s in a cohort exposed to, infected with or recovered from COVID-19 (not recorded which). Written as DNA, the CDR3 is TGTGCCAGCAGCTTTAGCAGGGGGGAAGAGACCCAGTACTTC. It specifies CASSFSRGEETQYF.